The 2 T cell receptor beta chains below all came from one sample that was sequenced in a study of graft-versus-host responses after intestinal transplantation. Libraries were prepared by immunoSEQ multiplex PCR; TCRdb keeps only in-frame clonotypes and omits some of them. The data hold 80,000 to 100,000 clones, with 80% to 95% observed a single time. Which antigens these TCRs recognize remains unknown. The specimen comprised unstimulated CD4+ T cells sorted from spleen or lymph node cells, sampled before intestinal transplant. All receptors derive from a human donor who received an intestinal transplant.

V is TRBV10-3 and J is TRBJ1-1; D gene ambiguous. This CDR3 spans 14 amino acids. Trimming stripped 6 bases from V and 3 bases from J, with 14 bases between. Germline V gene sequence: CDR1 ENHRY, CDR2 SYGVKD. CDR3 sequence reads: CAIRQQRSDTEAFF. The CDR3 DNA follows: TGTGCCATCAGACAACAGCGGAGTGACACTGAAGCTTTCTTT.

This chain connects TRBV4-2 to TRBJ2-1, with 8 bases matching TRBD2. This CDR3 contains 17 residues. J gave up 9 bases and V 4 bases, and 17 bases lay outside the gene matches. Germline lookup yields CDR1 LGHNA and CDR2 YNFKEQ. The CDR3 nucleotides read TGTGCCAGCAGCCGACCGACAGTACAAGCGGGAGCGACTGAGCAGTTCTTC. This sequence encodes CASSRPTVQAGATEQFF.